These 6 T cell receptor beta chains came from one sample sequenced in a study of graft-versus-host responses after intestinal transplantation. Which antigens these TCRs recognize remains unknown. Measured with immunoSEQ multiplex PCR; TCRdb has only the in-frame clones, and not every one. The sample has 100,000 or so clones, 75% to 95% seen once. The sample here was unstimulated CD4+ T cells sorted from spleen or lymph node cells, taken before transplant. Source of these receptors: a human donor who was the organ donor for an intestinal transplant.

This chain links TRBV4-3 with TRBJ2-7, with D possibly matching TRBD1 (5 bases). CDR1 is LGHNA, CDR2 YSLEER, per germline. The CDR3 totals 15 residues. V was shortened by 0 bases and J by 3 bases, with 12 bases between the two germline ends. CDR3 bases: TGCGCCAGCAGCCAAGATCGTAGGGGTAACTACGAGCAGTACTTC. Its translation: CASSQDRRGNYEQYF.

The chain links TRBV5-1 to TRBJ2-3; possibly TRBD1 for D (6 bases). Between the trimmed V and J ends, which lost 2 bases and 2 bases, there was a span of 12 bases. This CDR3 contains 15 residues. Per the germline V gene, CDR1 is SGHRS and CDR2 is YFSETQ. In DNA form, the CDR3 reads TGCGCCAGCAGCTTCGTGACAGGACTCACAGATACGCAGTATTTT. Translated, it gives CASSFVTGLTDTQYF. Combining the CDR3 with reference TRBV5-1 and TRBJ2-3 gives the whole variable domain KAGVTQTPRYLIKTRGQQVTLSCSPISGHRSVSWYQQTPGQGLQFLFEYFSETQRNKGNFPGRFSGRQFSNSRSEMNVSTLELGDSALYLCASSFVTGLTDTQYFGPGTRLTVL.

This sequence joins TRBV28 and TRBJ2-1, with 7 bases lining up with TRBD1. From germline, CDR1 is MDHEN and CDR2 SYDVKM. The length of the CDR3 is 12 residues. Unmatched junction bases numbered 3, after V lost 6 bases and J lost 7 bases. In DNA, the CDR3 is TGTGCCAGCAGCTCGGACAGGAATGAGCAGTTCTTC. It yields the protein CASSSDRNEQFF.

The V gene is TRBV7-8, the J gene TRBJ1-3, with D tentatively TRBD1 (5 bases). V was clipped by 5 bases and J by 9 bases, with 14 bases between them. The CDR3 is 13 residues long. The V gene's germline CDR1 is SGHVS and CDR2 FQNEAQ. CDR3 sequence (DNA): TGTGCCAGCAGCCGGCAGCTCGGGGGCACCATATATTTT. This encodes CASSRQLGGTIYF.

This chain uses TRBV5-5 with TRBJ1-2; D remains ambiguous. Trimming cost V 0 bases and J 8 bases, with 14 bases left between them. Germline V lookup: CDR1 SGHKS, CDR2 YYEKEE (reference sequence). The CDR3 spans 14 residues. This chain's CDR3 is CASSLAAVDSGYTF. The CDR3 DNA is TGTGCCAGCAGCTTGGCCGCTGTAGACTCCGGCTACACCTTC.

The chain employs TRBV7-9 and TRBJ2-5; 9 positions agree with TRBD2. Germline V CDR1 and CDR2: SEHNR, FQNEAQ (reference sequence). Losses at the gene ends were 5 bases for V and 4 bases for J; bases not matched to a gene: 8. The CDR3 contains 15 residues. The chain's CDR3 is CASSPEGTSRETQYF. The CDR3 nucleotides read TGTGCCAGCAGCCCGGAGGGGACTAGCAGAGAGACCCAGTACTTC.